This T cell receptor beta chain is from a study of Graves' ophthalmopathy and Graves' hyperthyroidism. Study details: Hyperthyroidism is called stable when no ophthalmopathy develops within 18 months of follow-up.

Many counts were recorded for this clonotype. Trimming pared 0 bases from V and 4 bases from J, leaving 19 bases between. The length of the CDR3 is 17 residues. The germline CDR1 and CDR2 sequences are SGDLS and YYNGEE. As the template, RNA transcripts were used to amplify TCR beta CDR3 regions. First-round RT-PCR used HTBI primers; second-round multiplex PCR followed. TCRdb passed the multiplex PCR reads through MiXCR, listing each CDR3 protein once. Of around 1.1 million distinct CDR3 sequences detected, about 35% appear once; the ten largest clones hold 11%. V and J are TRBV9 and TRBJ1-1; D perhaps matches TRBD1 (6 bases). What was sequenced was peripheral blood or thyroid tissue (not recorded which). This clonotype was obtained from an adult man with Graves' hyperthyroidism. CDR3: CASSVVSSGGGGTEAFF. The CDR3 DNA is TGTGCCAGCAGCGTAGTATCGTCTGGAGGGGGGGGCACTGAAGCTTTCTTT.